Below, 10 T cell receptor beta chains from the same sample are listed, as sequenced in a study of shared clonotypes between healthy human individuals. Sequencing was performed with immunoSEQ multiplex PCR; in TCRdb, only in-frame clones are kept and a portion is missing. Among fewer than 850,000 clones, approximately 79% were seen once, and the ten largest hold under 2%. Sequencing was carried out using memory CD4+ T cells sorted from blood. Subset defined: CD45RA-negative fraction. The receptors shown here come from a woman aged 30 to 39 in good health.

The chain has TRBV2 and TRBJ2-1, with TRBD2 matching 9 bases. CDR3 length: 14 amino acids. With 7 bases clipped from V and 3 bases from J, the junction kept 4 bases outside the gene matches. The germline CDR1 and CDR2 sequences are SNHLY and FYNNEI. CDR3 bases: TGTGCCAGCAAAAAGCGGGAGGACTACAATGAGCAGTTCTTC. Translating it yields CASKKREDYNEQFF.

The gene calls are TRBV18 and TRBJ1-2; D possibly corresponds to TRBD1 (5 bases). CDR1 is KGHSH, CDR2 LQKENI, per germline. V was shortened by 2 bases and J by 6 bases, with 13 bases between the two germline ends. CDR3 length equals 14 residues. CDR3 region: CASSPWDRGDGYTF. Written as DNA, the CDR3 is TGTGCCAGCTCACCATGGGACCGGGGGGATGGCTACACCTTC.

This clone was counted ten times or more. The J gene is TRBJ2-7, the V gene TRBV2, with D perhaps matching TRBD1 (6 bases). The CDR3 totals 14 residues. The germline V gene has CDR1 SNHLY and CDR2 FYNNEI. Trimming took 1 base from V and 4 from J, leaving 11 bases between them. The CDR3 loop reads CASSEGQGWYEQYF. CDR3 bases: TGTGCCAGCAGTGAAGGCCAGGGGTGGTACGAGCAGTACTTC. Full variable domain (remainder filled in from reference TRBV2 and TRBJ2-7): EPEVTQTPSHQVTQMGQEVILRCVPISNHLYFYWYRQILGQKVEFLVSFYNNEISEKSEIFDDQFSVERPDGSNFTLKIRSTKLEDSAMYFCASSEGQGWYEQYFGPGTRLTVT.

There are a few counts of this clone. The V and J genes are TRBV18 and TRBJ2-7, with D perhaps given as TRBD1 or TRBD2 (5 bases each). The CDR3 has 13 amino acids. With 6 bases removed from V and 3 bases from J, the gap between germline ends came to 12 bases. The germline V gene has CDR1 KGHSH and CDR2 LQKENI. The CDR3 DNA is TGTGCCAGCTCGCCGGGACCCGACTACGAGCAGTACTTC. Protein sequence: CASSPGPDYEQYF.

The chain recombines TRBV7-2 with TRBJ2-6; the D gene is possibly TRBD2 (5 bases). The CDR3 covers 16 residues. CDR1 and CDR2 from the germline V gene are SGHTA and FQGNSA. Trimming removed 5 bases from V and 2 bases from J, with 13 bases in between. The CDR3 sequence: CASSLPLEAGANVLTF. CDR3 coding DNA: TGTGCCAGCAGCCTGCCGCTGGAGGCTGGGGCCAACGTCCTGACTTTC. Variable domain in full (rest from reference TRBV7-2 and TRBJ2-6): GAGVSQSPSNKVTEKGKDVELRCDPISGHTALYWYRQSLGQGLEFLIYFQGNSAPDKSGLPSDRFSAERTGGSVSTLTIQRTQQEDSAVYLCASSLPLEAGANVLTFGAGSRLTVL.

This clone was seen just once. CDR3 loop: CATRDRGGGYNEQFF. The CDR3 DNA reads TGTGCCACCCGGGACAGGGGAGGTGGATACAATGAGCAGTTCTTC. The chain combines TRBV19 with TRBJ2-1; 10 bases are a match to TRBD1. V lost 10 bases, J lost 4 bases, and 10 bases stayed unmatched. The V gene's germline CDR1 is LNHDA and CDR2 SQIVND (reference sequence). The CDR3 totals 15 residues.

This chain joins TRBV27 and TRBJ2-2; D may match TRBD1 or TRBD2 (5 bases each). The CDR3 consists of 16 residues. V lost 0 bases to trimming and J lost 6 bases, with 14 bases between them. Germline V gives CDR1 MNHEY, CDR2 SMNVEV (reference sequence). CDR3 protein: CASSLSLGGTPGELFF. CDR3 nucleotides: TGTGCCAGCAGTTTATCGCTTGGTGGGACGCCCGGGGAGCTGTTTTTT.

The chain recombines TRBV19 with TRBJ1-2; no clear D. Germline CDR1 LNHDA, CDR2 SQIVND (reference sequence). V lost 3 bases, J lost 3 bases, and 8 bases lay in between. CDR3 length equals 13 residues. CDR3 nucleotides: TGTGCCAGTAGTATGGACTTCGACTATGGCTACACCTTC. It codes for CASSMDFDYGYTF.

This chain links TRBV13 with TRBJ2-7, with D tentatively TRBD1 or TRBD2 (5 bases each). CDR1 and CDR2 from the germline V gene are PRHDT and FYEKMQ (reference sequence). V shed 5 bases and J shed 3 bases, with 17 bases lying between them. CDR3 length: 15 amino acids. CDR3 sequence: CASSLRDGVNYEQYF. The CDR3 DNA reads as TGTGCCAGCAGCCTCCGGGACGGAGTAAACTACGAGCAGTACTTC.

The chain uses TRBV5-1 and TRBJ2-7; either TRBD1 or TRBD2 may fit D (5 bases each). Trimming pared 0 bases from V and 2 bases from J, leaving 9 bases between. The CDR3 covers 14 residues. The germline V gene has CDR1 SGHRS and CDR2 YFSETQ. CDR3 coding DNA: TGCGCCAGCAGCTTGGAACGGGGCCCCTACGAGCAGTACTTC. Amino acids: CASSLERGPYEQYF.